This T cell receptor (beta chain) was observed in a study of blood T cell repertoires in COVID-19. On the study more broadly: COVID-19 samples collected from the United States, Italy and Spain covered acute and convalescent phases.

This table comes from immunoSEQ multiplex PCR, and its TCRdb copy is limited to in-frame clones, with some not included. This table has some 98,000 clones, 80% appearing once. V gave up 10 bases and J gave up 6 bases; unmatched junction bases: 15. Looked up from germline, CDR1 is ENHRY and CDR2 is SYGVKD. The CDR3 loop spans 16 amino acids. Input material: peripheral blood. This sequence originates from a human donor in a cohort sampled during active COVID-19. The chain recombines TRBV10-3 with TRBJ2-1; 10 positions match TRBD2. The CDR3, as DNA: TGTGCCACCCAGGGTCCAGCGGGAGGGCCGGGCAATGAGCAGTTCTTC. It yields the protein CATQGPAGGPGNEQFF.